These 16 T cell receptor beta chains came from one sample sequenced in a study of shared clonotypes between healthy human individuals. The protocol was immunoSEQ multiplex PCR, while the TCRdb copy is restricted to in-frame clones and leaves out a portion. The table shows a few million clones, with around 95% occurring only once. Input material: naive CD4+ T cells sorted from blood. As for subset: CD45RA+ positively selected. Source of these receptors: a young man in good health.

The chain recombines TRBV5-1 with TRBJ2-1; unclear D gene. With 0 bases removed from V and 6 bases from J, the gap between germline ends came to 10 bases. The CDR3 contains 14 residues. The germline CDR1 and CDR2 sequences are SGHRS and YFSETQ. CDR3 residues: CASSLVAHSNEQFF. The CDR3 nucleotides are TGCGCCAGCAGCTTGGTTGCCCACAGCAATGAGCAGTTCTTC.

The genes are TRBV28 and TRBJ2-7; maybe TRBD2 (7 bases). CDR1 and CDR2 (germline): MDHEN, SYDVKM. The CDR3 consists of 15 residues. V was trimmed by 5 bases and J by 2 bases, leaving 16 bases between them. CDR3 nucleotides: TGTGCCAGCAGTCCCTATCGGGGGGACACCTACGAGCAGTACTTC. Translated, it gives CASSPYRGDTYEQYF.

This rearrangement joins TRBV4-2 to TRBJ2-2; D is possibly TRBD1 (5 bases). Germline V CDR1 and CDR2: LGHNA, YNFKEQ. The CDR3 consists of 17 residues. V was clipped by 0 bases and J by 4 bases, with 15 bases between them. CDR3: CASSQDYSVQVTGELFF. CDR3 coding DNA: TGTGCCAGCAGCCAAGATTATTCCGTACAGGTCACCGGGGAGCTGTTTTTT.

This clone was detected once. The V and J genes are TRBV5-1 and TRBJ2-4, with 8 bases matching TRBD1. Germline CDR1 SGHRS, CDR2 YFSETQ. V lost 4 bases and J lost 14; bases outside the gene matches: 14. This CDR3 is 14 amino acids long. DNA for the CDR3: TGCGCCAGCAGCCCGGACAGGGCGTTAACCACAAAGTACTTC. As protein: CASSPDRALTTKYF.

The rearrangement links TRBV25-1 to TRBJ1-6, with TRBD1 matching over 10 bases. The CDR3 covers 14 residues. Germline-derived CDR1 and CDR2 are MGHDK and SYGVNS. Germline trimming cut 9 bases from V and 7 bases from J; bases unmatched to any gene: 6. The CDR3 spells CASRGQGENSPLHF. In nucleotides, the CDR3 is TGTGCCAGTAGAGGACAGGGGGAAAATTCACCCCTCCACTTT.

The J gene is TRBJ2-7, the V gene TRBV7-2, with TRBD2 as a possible D gene (5 bases). CDR1 is SGHTA, CDR2 FQGNSA, per germline. V lost 4 bases, J lost 6 bases, and 16 bases lay in between. The CDR3 covers 14 residues. CDR3 coding DNA: TGTGCCAGCAGCTCCCAAACGCGGGTCCGCGAGCAGTACTTC. Protein product: CASSSQTRVREQYF. Complete variable domain (other parts from reference TRBV7-2 and TRBJ2-7): GAGVSQSPSNKVTEKGKDVELRCDPISGHTALYWYRQSLGQGLEFLIYFQGNSAPDKSGLPSDRFSAERTGGSVSTLTIQRTQQEDSAVYLCASSSQTRVREQYFGPGTRLTVT.

The genes are TRBV6-6 and TRBJ1-5; 8 nucleotides match TRBD1. The CDR3 is 16 residues long. V gave up 2 bases and J gave up 7 bases; unmatched junction bases: 10. The germline V gene encodes CDR1 MNHNY and CDR2 SVGAGI (reference sequence). The CDR3 region has the DNA TGTGCCAGCAGTTACAACAGGGGGAGGGAAGGACAGCCCCAGCATTTT. Amino acid sequence: CASSYNRGREGQPQHF.

As regards this clone: Other nucleotide sequences in the sample specify the same CDR3. The genes are TRBV6-5 and TRBJ2-1; tentatively, D is TRBD1 (6 bases). The V end lost 2 bases, the J end lost 7 bases, and 9 bases lay between the germline ends. CDR3 length equals 13 residues. Germline V gives CDR1 MNHEY, CDR2 SVGAGI. Written as DNA, the CDR3 is TGTGCCAGCAGTTACGGGCAGGGGAATGAGCAGTTCTTC. It encodes CASSYGQGNEQFF.

This chain links TRBV7-3 with TRBJ2-5; 7 bases fit TRBD1. The trim removed 4 bases at V and 5 bases at J, leaving 7 bases unmatched. The length of the CDR3 is 14 residues. The germline CDR1 and CDR2 sequences are SGHTA and FQGTGA. The CDR3, as DNA: TGTGCCAGCAGCTCGGGACAGCCGAGTGAGACCCAGTACTTC. This sequence encodes CASSSGQPSETQYF. Complete variable domain (other parts from reference TRBV7-3 and TRBJ2-5): GAGVSQTPSNKVTEKGKYVELRCDPISGHTALYWYRQSLGQGPEFLIYFQGTGAADDSGLPNDRFFAVRPEGSVSTLKIQRTERGDSAVYLCASSSGQPSETQYFGPGTRLLVL.

This clone was found once. The rearrangement links TRBV28 to TRBJ2-7, with 8 bases fitting TRBD1. Germline CDR1 is MDHEN and CDR2 is SYDVKM. The CDR3 extends over 16 amino acids. The junction had 9 bases not matched to a gene; V was cut back by 3 bases and J by 2 bases. CDR3 coding DNA: TGTGCCAGCAGTTTTTCCTCTGGACAGGGCCCCTACGAGCAGTACTTC. It translates to CASSFSSGQGPYEQYF.

This clone appeared a single time. The V call is TRBV13, the J call TRBJ1-1; TRBD1 is a possible D gene (6 bases). Germline V gene lookup returns CDR1 PRHDT and CDR2 FYEKMQ (reference sequence). CDR3 size: 15 residues. Trimming took 1 base from V and 1 from J, leaving 10 bases between them. CDR3 protein: CASSLDDRRNTEAFF. CDR3 nucleotides: TGTGCCAGCAGCTTAGACGACAGGAGGAACACTGAAGCTTTCTTT.

This chain joins TRBV5-4 and TRBJ2-2, with unresolved D. The CDR3 has 15 amino acids. Germline values: CDR1 SGHNT, CDR2 YYREEE (reference sequence). V lost 0 bases and J lost 6, with 12 bases in between. CDR3 protein: CASSLASSWSGELFF. The CDR3, as DNA: TGTGCCAGCAGCTTGGCGTCTAGTTGGTCCGGGGAGCTGTTTTTT.

This chain uses TRBV10-3 with TRBJ2-2; TRBD2 agrees at 7 bases. The ends lost 7 bases at V and 7 bases at J; junction bases unmatched: 6. CDR3 length: 13 amino acids. Germline V lookup: CDR1 ENHRY, CDR2 SYGVKD. Here the CDR3 DNA reads TGTGCCATCAAGACTAGCTTGGGCGGGGAGCTGTTTTTT. Its translation: CAIKTSLGGELFF.

This clone appeared a few times. J is TRBJ2-1 and V is TRBV25-1; tentatively, D is TRBD2 (6 bases). Trimming pared 1 base from V and 6 bases from J, leaving 13 bases between. The germline V gene encodes CDR1 MGHDK and CDR2 SYGVNS. The CDR3 spans 15 residues. The CDR3 region has the DNA TGTGCCAGCAGTGAATCTGGGTTGGGGGGCAATGAGCAGTTCTTC. Protein sequence: CASSESGLGGNEQFF.

The chain joins TRBV9 to TRBJ1-1, with a weak D call TRBD1 (5 bases). The length of the CDR3 is 14 residues. Trimming stripped 4 bases from V and 1 base from J, with 11 bases between. Germline values: CDR1 SGDLS, CDR2 YYNGEE. CDR3 in amino acids: CASSIRDGNTEAFF. The CDR3 coding sequence is TGTGCCAGCAGCATCCGGGACGGGAACACTGAAGCTTTCTTT. Together with reference TRBV9 and TRBJ1-1, the CDR3 gives the full variable domain: DSGVTQTPKHLITATGQRVTLRCSPRSGDLSVYWYQQSLDQGLQFLIQYYNGEERAKGNILERFSAQQFPDLHSELNLSSLELGDSALYFCASSIRDGNTEAFFGQGTRLTVV.

V and J are TRBV9 and TRBJ2-7, with TRBD1 matching 9 bases. V trimming: 2 bases; J trimming: 3 bases; junction bases outside the gene matches: 6. This CDR3 is 15 amino acids long. CDR1 and CDR2 (germline): SGDLS, YYNGEE. This chain's CDR3 is CASSVGTGIIYEQYF. CDR3 DNA: TGTGCCAGCAGCGTGGGGACAGGGATAATCTACGAGCAGTACTTC.